The sequence of this T cell receptor beta chain was determined in a study of blood T cell repertoires in COVID-19. Study-level information: T cells, B-cell-depleted T cells, or PBMCs supplied cDNA or gDNA.

The CDR3 sequence is 12 residues long. Trimming stripped 0 bases from V and 5 bases from J, with 5 bases between. Germline CDR1 reads SGDLS; CDR2 reads YYNGEE. Generated by immunoSEQ multiplex PCR, the TCRdb table keeps only in-frame clones and is missing some. This sample yields around 400,000 clones, of which under 85% are seen a single time; 5% to 6% belongs to the top ten. The sequencing sample was made of PBMCs or T cells enriched from blood (not recorded which). This TCR came from a woman aged 45-59 years who had recovered from COVID-19. The V and J genes are TRBV9 and TRBJ2-5, with D unresolved. The CDR3 sequence is CASSVVDETQYF. CDR3 sequence (DNA): TGTGCCAGCAGCGTAGTAGATGAGACCCAGTACTTC.